These T cell receptor beta chains were read from a single sample in a study of blood T cell repertoires in COVID-19. Measured with immunoSEQ multiplex PCR; TCRdb has only the in-frame clones, and not every one. The data contain about 180,000 clones, 80% to 90% of them singletons. Sequencing was performed on peripheral blood. The receptors here all came from a man aged 50 to 59 with active or convalescent COVID-19. CDR3s include the opening cysteine and the closing phenylalanine or tryptophan. Each record gives: V gene, clone size, J gene, D gene, CDR3 DNA, CDR3 protein. D genes are given only for firm matches. Clone size appears in some rows only: once, few, many, or a class for an expanded clone.

>TRBV5-1|.|TRBJ2-2|.
TGCGCCAGCAGAATTTCGGTCGCAAACACCGGGGAGCTGTTTTTT
CASRISVANTGELFF
>TRBV6-4|.|TRBJ2-1|TRBD1
TGTGCCAGCAGTGTCTCCGGGACAGGGTACAATGAGCAGTTCTTC
CASSVSGTGYNEQFF
>TRBV28|.|TRBJ2-2|.
TGTGCCAGCAGTCCCGCCGGGACAAGCGACACCGGGGAGCTGTTTTTT
CASSPAGTSDTGELFF
>TRBV5-1|.|TRBJ2-3|.
TGCGCCAGCCAAAGGGAGGTCACAGATACGCAGTATTTT
CASQREVTDTQYF
>TRBV14|.|TRBJ2-7|.
TGTGCCAGCAGCCCCTTTTTGGGAGTCTCCTACGAGCAGTACTTC
CASSPFLGVSYEQYF
>TRBV3-1/TRBV3-2|once|TRBJ2-1|.
TGTGCCAGCAGCCGACTGAGGGACAATGAGCAGTTCTTC
CASSRLRDNEQFF
>TRBV5-1|.|TRBJ1-2|TRBD1
TGCGCCAGCAGCTTGGTAGGGGGCATCTATGGCTACACCTTC
CASSLVGGIYGYTF
>TRBV7-9|.|TRBJ1-1|.
TGTGCCAGCAGCTTAGGCATCGGAAAGGAGGGAGCTTTCTTT
CASSLGIGKEGAFF
>TRBV6-5|many|TRBJ1-4|TRBD1
TGTGCCAGCAGCCCGGGACAGGGGAATGAAAAACTGTTTTTT
CASSPGQGNEKLFF
>TRBV10-3|.|TRBJ2-3|TRBD2
TGTGCCATCACCAATAGCGGGACTGGCACAGATACGCAGTATTTT
CAITNSGTGTDTQYF
>TRBV5-1|.|TRBJ2-1|.
TGCGCCAGCAGAACCAGGGGTAGGTACAATGAGCAGTTCTTC
CASRTRGRYNEQFF
>TRBV12-5|.|TRBJ2-1|.
TGTGCTAGTGGTTTGCCGGGACTTGGGGCTGAGCAGTTCTTC
CASGLPGLGAEQFF
>TRBV4-2|.|TRBJ2-3|TRBD2
TGTGCCAGCAGCCAAGAATCATCAGCGGGGGCCCCTAACGTAGAAGATACGCAGTATTTT
CASSQESSAGAPNVEDTQYF
>TRBV6-1|.|TRBJ1-3|TRBD1
TGTGCCAGCAGTGAGTTCCCGACAGGGACTGGAAACACCATATATTTT
CASSEFPTGTGNTIYF
>TRBV28|.|TRBJ1-2|TRBD1
TGTGCCAGCAGGACGGGACAGGGCGATGGCTACACCTTC
CASRTGQGDGYTF
>TRBV27|.|TRBJ2-7|TRBD2
TGTGCCAGCAGTCCTCTAGCGGGAGGGCCGAGGGAGCAGTACTTC
CASSPLAGGPREQYF
>TRBV5-1|.|TRBJ2-1|TRBD2
TGCGCCAGCAGCTTCGTCGGGGGGGATTACAATGAGCAGTTCTTC
CASSFVGGDYNEQFF
>TRBV18|.|TRBJ2-7|TRBD1
TGTGCCAGCTCACTAGGACAGGGTCTCTACGAGCAGTACTTC
CASSLGQGLYEQYF
>TRBV5-1|.|TRBJ2-1|TRBD2
TGCGCCAGCAGATTGGCTAGCGGGAGTTTACCCTACAATGAGCAGTTCTTC
CASRLASGSLPYNEQFF
>TRBV18|.|TRBJ1-3|TRBD1
TGTGCCAGCTCACTAGGACAGGGCGCTCGAGGAAACACCATATATTTT
CASSLGQGARGNTIYF
>TRBV2|.|TRBJ2-3|TRBD1
TGTGCCAGCAGTGGGGGACAGGGCGATGGCACAGATACGCAGTATTTT
CASSGGQGDGTDTQYF
>TRBV28|.|TRBJ2-6|.
TGTGCCAGCAGTTTGACAGGCTCTGGGGCCAACGTCCTGACTTTC
CASSLTGSGANVLTF
>TRBV5-1|.|TRBJ2-2|.
TGCGCCAGCAGCTTGGATCTAGGCACCGGGGAGCTGTTTTTT
CASSLDLGTGELFF
>TRBV11-2|.|TRBJ2-2|.
TGTGCCAGCAGCGGGACTTACACCGGGGAGCTGTTTTTT
CASSGTYTGELFF
>TRBV4-2|many|TRBJ2-7|TRBD2
TGTGCCAGCAGCCAAGAGATAGCGGGAGGGAGGCCGTACTTC
CASSQEIAGGRPYF
>TRBV7-6|.|TRBJ2-7|TRBD1
TGTGCCAGCAGCTTAGGTCTGGACAGGGGCGAGCAGTACTTC
CASSLGLDRGEQYF